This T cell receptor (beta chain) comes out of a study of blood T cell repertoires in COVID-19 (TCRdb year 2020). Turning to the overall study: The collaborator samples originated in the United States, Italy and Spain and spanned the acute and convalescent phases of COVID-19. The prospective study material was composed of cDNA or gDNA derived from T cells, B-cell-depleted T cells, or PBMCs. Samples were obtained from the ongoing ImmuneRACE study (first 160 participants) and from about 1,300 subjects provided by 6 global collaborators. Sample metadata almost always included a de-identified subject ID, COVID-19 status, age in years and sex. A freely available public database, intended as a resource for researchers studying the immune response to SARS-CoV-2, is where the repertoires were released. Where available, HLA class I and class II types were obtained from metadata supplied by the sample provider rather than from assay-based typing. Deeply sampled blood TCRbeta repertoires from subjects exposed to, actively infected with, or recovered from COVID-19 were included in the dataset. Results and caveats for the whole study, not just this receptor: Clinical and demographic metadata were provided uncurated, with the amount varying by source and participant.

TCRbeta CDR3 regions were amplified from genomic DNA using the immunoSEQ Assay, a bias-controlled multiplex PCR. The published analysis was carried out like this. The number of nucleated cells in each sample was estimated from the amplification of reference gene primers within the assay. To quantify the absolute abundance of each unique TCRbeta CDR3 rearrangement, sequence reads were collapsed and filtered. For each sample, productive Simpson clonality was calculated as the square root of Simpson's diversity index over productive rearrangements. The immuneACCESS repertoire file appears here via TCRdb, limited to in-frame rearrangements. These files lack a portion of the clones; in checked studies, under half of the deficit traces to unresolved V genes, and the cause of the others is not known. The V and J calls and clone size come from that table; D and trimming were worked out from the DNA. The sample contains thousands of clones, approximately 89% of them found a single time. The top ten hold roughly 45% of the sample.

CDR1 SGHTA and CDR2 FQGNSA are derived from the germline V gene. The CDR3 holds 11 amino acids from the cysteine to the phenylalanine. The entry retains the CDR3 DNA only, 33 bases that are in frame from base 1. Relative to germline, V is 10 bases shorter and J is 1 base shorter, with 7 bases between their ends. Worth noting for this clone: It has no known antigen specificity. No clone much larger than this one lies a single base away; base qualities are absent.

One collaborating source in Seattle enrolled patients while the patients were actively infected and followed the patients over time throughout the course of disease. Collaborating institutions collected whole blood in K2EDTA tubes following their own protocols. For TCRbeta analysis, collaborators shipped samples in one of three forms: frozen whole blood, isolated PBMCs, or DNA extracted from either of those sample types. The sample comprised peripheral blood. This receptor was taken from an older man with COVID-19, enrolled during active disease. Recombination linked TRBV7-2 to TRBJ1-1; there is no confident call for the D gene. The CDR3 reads CATSGNTEAFF. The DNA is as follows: TGTGCCACCTCAGGGAACACTGAAGCTTTCTTT. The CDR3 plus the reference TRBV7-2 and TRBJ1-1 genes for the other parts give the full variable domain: GAGVSQSPSNKVTEKGKDVELRCDPISGHTALYWYRQSLGQGLEFLIYFQGNSAPDKSGLPSDRFSAERTGGSVSTLTIQRTQQEDSAVYLCATSGNTEAFFGQGTRLTVV.